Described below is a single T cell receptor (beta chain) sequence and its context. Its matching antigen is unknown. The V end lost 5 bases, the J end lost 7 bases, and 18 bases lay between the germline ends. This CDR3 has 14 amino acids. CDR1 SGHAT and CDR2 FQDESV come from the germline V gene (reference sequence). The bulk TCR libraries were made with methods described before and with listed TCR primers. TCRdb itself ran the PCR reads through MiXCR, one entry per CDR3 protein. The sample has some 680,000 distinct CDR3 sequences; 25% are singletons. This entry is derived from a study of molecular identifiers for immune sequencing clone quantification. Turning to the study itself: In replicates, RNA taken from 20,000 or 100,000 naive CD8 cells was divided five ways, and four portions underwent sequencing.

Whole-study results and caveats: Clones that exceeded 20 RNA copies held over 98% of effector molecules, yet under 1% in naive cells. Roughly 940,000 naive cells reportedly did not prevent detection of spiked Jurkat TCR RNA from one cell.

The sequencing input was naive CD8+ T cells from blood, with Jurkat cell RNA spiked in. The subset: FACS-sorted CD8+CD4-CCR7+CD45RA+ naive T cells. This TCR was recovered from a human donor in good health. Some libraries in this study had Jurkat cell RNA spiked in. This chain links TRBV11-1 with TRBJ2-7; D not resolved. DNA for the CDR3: TGTGCCAGCAGCATCGGACGGCTCTTACTTGAGCAGTACTTC. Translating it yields CASSIGRLLLEQYF. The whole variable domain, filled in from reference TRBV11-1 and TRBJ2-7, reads EAEVAQSPRYKITEKSQAVAFWCDPISGHATLYWYRQILGQGPELLVQFQDESVVDDSQLPKDRFSAERLKGVDSTLKIQPAELGDSAMYLCASSIGRLLLEQYFGPGTRLTVT.